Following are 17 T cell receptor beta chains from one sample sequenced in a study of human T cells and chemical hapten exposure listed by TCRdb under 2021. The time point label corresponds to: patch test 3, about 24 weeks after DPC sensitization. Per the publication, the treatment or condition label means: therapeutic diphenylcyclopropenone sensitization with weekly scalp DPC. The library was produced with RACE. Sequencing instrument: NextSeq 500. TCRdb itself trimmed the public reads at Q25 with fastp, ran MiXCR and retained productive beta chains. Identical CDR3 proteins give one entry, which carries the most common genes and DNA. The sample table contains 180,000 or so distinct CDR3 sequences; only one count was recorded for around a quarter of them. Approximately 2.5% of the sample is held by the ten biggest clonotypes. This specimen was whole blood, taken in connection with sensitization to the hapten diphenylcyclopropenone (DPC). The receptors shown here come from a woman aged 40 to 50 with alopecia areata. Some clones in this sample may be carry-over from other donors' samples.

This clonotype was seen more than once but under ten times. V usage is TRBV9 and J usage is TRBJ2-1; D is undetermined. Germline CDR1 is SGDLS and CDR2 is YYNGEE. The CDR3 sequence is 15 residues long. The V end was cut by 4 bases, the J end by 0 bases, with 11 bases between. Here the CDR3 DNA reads TGTGCCAGCAGCCCCTTCCTGAGCTCCTACAATGAGCAGTTCTTC. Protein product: CASSPFLSSYNEQFF.

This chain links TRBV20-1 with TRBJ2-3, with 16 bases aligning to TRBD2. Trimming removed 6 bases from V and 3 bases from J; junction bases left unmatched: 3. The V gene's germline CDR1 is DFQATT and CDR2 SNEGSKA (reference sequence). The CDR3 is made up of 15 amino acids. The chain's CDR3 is CSAGTSGRGTDTQYF. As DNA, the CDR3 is TGCAGTGCCGGGACTAGCGGGAGGGGGACAGATACGCAGTATTTT.

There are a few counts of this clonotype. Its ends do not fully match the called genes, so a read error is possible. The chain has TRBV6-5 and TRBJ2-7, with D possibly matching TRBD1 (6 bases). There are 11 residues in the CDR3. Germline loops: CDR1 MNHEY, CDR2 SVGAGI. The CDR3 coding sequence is TGTGCCAGCAGTTTCACCGGGACAACGTTTTTC. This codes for CASSFTGTTFF.

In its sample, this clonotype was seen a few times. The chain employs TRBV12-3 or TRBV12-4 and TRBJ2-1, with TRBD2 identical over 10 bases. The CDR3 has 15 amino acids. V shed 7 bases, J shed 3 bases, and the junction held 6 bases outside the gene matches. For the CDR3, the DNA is TGTGCCAGCACCCTGACTAGCGGGTACTACAATGAGCAGTTCTTC. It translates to CASTLTSGYYNEQFF.

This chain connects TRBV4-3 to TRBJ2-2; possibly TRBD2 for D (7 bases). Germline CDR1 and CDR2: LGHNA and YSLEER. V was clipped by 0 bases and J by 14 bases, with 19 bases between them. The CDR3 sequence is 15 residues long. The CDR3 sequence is CASSQEGGRGGLLFF. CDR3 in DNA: TGCGCCAGCAGCCAAGAAGGAGGGAGGGGGGGGTTACTGTTTTTT.

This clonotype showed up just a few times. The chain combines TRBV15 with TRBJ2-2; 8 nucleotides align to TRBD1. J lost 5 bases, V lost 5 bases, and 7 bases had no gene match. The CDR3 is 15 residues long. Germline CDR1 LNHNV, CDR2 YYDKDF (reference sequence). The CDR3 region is CATSRTGGRTGELFF. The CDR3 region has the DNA TGTGCCACCAGCCGCACAGGGGGAAGGACCGGGGAGCTGTTTTTT.

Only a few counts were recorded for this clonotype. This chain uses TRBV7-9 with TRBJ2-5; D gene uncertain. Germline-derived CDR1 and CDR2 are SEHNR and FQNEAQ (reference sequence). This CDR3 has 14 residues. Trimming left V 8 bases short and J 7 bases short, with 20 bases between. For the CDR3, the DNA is TGTGCCAGCCGGGTCCTAAGAGGCGCCGGGACCCAGTACTTC. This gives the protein CASRVLRGAGTQYF.

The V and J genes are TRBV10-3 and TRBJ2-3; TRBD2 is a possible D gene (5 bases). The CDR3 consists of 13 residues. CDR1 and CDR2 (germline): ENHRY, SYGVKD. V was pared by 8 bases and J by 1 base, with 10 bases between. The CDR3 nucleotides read TGTGCCATCGGAGGAGCAGGCACAGATACGCAGTATTTT. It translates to CAIGGAGTDTQYF.

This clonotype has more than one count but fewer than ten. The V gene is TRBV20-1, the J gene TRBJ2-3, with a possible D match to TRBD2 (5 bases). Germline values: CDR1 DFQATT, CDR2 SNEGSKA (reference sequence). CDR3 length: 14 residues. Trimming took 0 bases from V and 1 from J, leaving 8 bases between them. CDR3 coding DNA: TGCAGTGCTAGAGATGGGAGCGGCACAGATACGCAGTATTTT. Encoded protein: CSARDGSGTDTQYF.

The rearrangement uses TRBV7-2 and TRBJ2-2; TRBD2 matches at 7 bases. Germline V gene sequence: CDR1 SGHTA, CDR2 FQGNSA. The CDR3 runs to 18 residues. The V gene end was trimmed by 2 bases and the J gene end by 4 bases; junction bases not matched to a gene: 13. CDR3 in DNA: TGTGCCAGCAGCTTACTGATTTTTAGCGGGTCTGGCACCGGGGAGCTGTTTTTT. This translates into CASSLLIFSGSGTGELFF.

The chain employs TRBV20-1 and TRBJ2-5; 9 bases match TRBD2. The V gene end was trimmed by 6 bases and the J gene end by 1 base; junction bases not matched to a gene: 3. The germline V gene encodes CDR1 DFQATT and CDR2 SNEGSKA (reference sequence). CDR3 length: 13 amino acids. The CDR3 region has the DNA TGCAGTGCCCTAGCGGGGCCCCAAGAGACCCAGTACTTC. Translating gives CSALAGPQETQYF.

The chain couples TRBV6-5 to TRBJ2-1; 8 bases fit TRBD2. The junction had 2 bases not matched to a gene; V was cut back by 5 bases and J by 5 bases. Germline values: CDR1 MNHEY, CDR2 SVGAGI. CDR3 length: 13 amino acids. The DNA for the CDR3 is TGTGCCAGCAGTCGGGGGGGGCACAATGAGCAGTTCTTC. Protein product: CASSRGGHNEQFF.

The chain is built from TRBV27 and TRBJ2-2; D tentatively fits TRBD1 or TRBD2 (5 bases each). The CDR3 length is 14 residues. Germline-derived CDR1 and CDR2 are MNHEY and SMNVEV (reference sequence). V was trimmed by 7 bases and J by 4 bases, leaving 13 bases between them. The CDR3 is CASTFSGGTGELFF. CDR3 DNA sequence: TGTGCCAGCACCTTTTCTGGGGGCACCGGGGAGCTGTTTTTT.

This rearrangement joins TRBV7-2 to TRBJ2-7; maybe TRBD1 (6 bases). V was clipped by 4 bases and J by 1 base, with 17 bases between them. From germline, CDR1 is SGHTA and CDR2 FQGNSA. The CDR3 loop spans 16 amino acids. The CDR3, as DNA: TGTGCCAGCAGCTGGTTAGCCGACAGGTCTTCCTACGAGCAGTACTTC. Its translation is CASSWLADRSSYEQYF.

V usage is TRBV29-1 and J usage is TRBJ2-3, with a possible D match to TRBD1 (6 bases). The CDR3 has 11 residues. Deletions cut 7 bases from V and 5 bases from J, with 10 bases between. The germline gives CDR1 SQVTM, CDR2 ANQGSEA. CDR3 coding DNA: TGCAGCGCGATCAGGGGAGATACGCAGTATTTT. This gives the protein CSAIRGDTQYF.

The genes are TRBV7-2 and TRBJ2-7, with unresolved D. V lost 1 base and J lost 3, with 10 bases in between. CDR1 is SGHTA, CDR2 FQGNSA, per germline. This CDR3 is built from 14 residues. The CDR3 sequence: CASSLGSENYEQYF. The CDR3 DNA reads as TGTGCCAGCAGCTTAGGTTCGGAGAACTACGAGCAGTACTTC.

CDR3 sequence: CASSPPRNEQYF. The CDR3 coding sequence is TGTGCCAGCTCACCACCGAGGAACGAGCAGTACTTC. The chain employs TRBV18 and TRBJ2-7; D gene ambiguous. Germline lookup yields CDR1 KGHSH and CDR2 LQKENI. The CDR3 spans 12 residues. Between the trimmed V and J ends, which lost 0 bases and 5 bases, there was a span of 5 bases.